Presented here are 21 T cell receptor beta chains from one specimen sequenced in a study of T cells after yellow fever vaccination. Each CDR3 protein gets one entry after TCRdb re-called the 5' RACE reads with MiXCR. In the table there are around 200,000 distinct CDR3 sequences, roughly 9.6% of which are singletons. The sample consisted of CD8+ T cells sorted from PBMCs, taken 15 days after the yellow fever booster vaccination. The source of these receptors is a man aged 18 to 29 who received the YFV17D yellow fever vaccine.

The gene calls are TRBV9 and TRBJ2-1, with D possibly matching TRBD2 (5 bases). The V end was cut by 2 bases, the J end by 0 bases, with 9 bases between. Germline-derived CDR1 and CDR2 are SGDLS and YYNGEE. CDR3 length: 15 residues. CDR3 protein: CASSVEVTSYNEQFF. The CDR3 DNA reads as TGTGCCAGCAGCGTGGAGGTCACCTCCTACAATGAGCAGTTCTTC.

This clonotype was recorded a few times. V usage is TRBV6-6 and J usage is TRBJ1-2; D is undetermined. V shed 6 bases and J shed 2 bases, with 13 bases lying between them. The CDR3 runs 14 residues. CDR1 is MNHNY, CDR2 SVGAGI, per germline (reference sequence). The CDR3 coding sequence is TGTGCCAGCAGCCTGCGCAGTACCAACTATGGCTACACCTTC. It codes for CASSLRSTNYGYTF.

This clonotype was counted a few times. The chain has TRBV27 and TRBJ2-6; D remains ambiguous. The CDR3 sequence is 14 residues long. From germline, CDR1 is MNHEY and CDR2 SMNVEV (reference sequence). V lost 1 base, J lost 2 bases, and 3 bases lay in between. The CDR3 loop is CASSLYAGANVLTF. CDR3 bases: TGTGCCAGCAGTTTATATGCTGGGGCCAACGTCCTGACTTTC.

This clonotype was counted only a few times. The chain links TRBV4-3 to TRBJ2-2; tentatively, D is TRBD2 (5 bases). Germline V CDR1 and CDR2: LGHNA, YSLEER. The germline V and J ends were trimmed by 1 base and 6 bases, with 9 bases remaining between them. The CDR3 runs to 14 residues. The CDR3 protein is CASSQVSGPGELFF. CDR3 DNA: TGCGCCAGCAGCCAAGTGAGCGGACCCGGGGAGCTGTTTTTT.

The chain combines TRBV7-9 with TRBJ2-2, with D possibly being TRBD2 (5 bases). The CDR3 is 12 residues long. V was shortened by 5 bases and J by 7 bases, with 8 bases between the two germline ends. Looked up from germline, CDR1 is SEHNR and CDR2 is FQNEAQ (reference sequence). The CDR3: CASSSRGGELFF. As DNA, the CDR3 is TGTGCCAGCAGCAGTCGGGGCGGGGAGCTGTTTTTT.

This clonotype occurred many times. The rearrangement uses TRBV25-1 and TRBJ1-2, with D possibly matching TRBD1 (5 bases). Germline loops: CDR1 MGHDK, CDR2 SYGVNS. Trimming stripped 10 bases from V and 8 bases from J, with 14 bases between. CDR3 length: 11 residues. The CDR3 reads CATRTGDGYTF. The CDR3 coding sequence is TGTGCCACCCGTACGGGGGACGGCTACACCTTC.

This clonotype has only a few counts. The gene calls are TRBV19 and TRBJ2-7; TRBD1 might be the D (5 bases). The CDR3 has 13 residues. V was trimmed by 3 bases and J by 5 bases, leaving 11 bases between them. Per the germline V gene, CDR1 is LNHDA and CDR2 is SQIVND (reference sequence). The CDR3 loop is CASSIGQGDEQYF. The CDR3, as DNA: TGTGCCAGTAGTATTGGCCAGGGCGACGAGCAGTACTTC.

This chain uses TRBV4-1 with TRBJ1-1, with TRBD1 identical over 12 bases. Trimming at V came to 8 bases and at J to 4 bases, leaving 14 bases not matched to a gene. The CDR3 runs to 17 residues. Germline V gene sequence: CDR1 MGHRA, CDR2 YSYEKL. The CDR3 DNA reads TGCGCCAGCGGTGGAGTCGGGACAGGGGGCACGGGCACTGAAGCTTTCTTT. This translates into CASGGVGTGGTGTEAFF.

The rearrangement links TRBV20-1 to TRBJ1-2, with TRBD1 as a possible D gene (5 bases). Germline lookup yields CDR1 DFQATT and CDR2 SNEGSKA (reference sequence). V was clipped by 0 bases and J by 4 bases, with 18 bases between them. This CDR3 contains 16 residues. The CDR3 loop is CSARDPPTGATYGYTF. CDR3 nucleotide sequence: TGCAGTGCTAGAGATCCACCGACCGGGGCAACCTATGGCTACACCTTC.

This clonotype was recorded a few times. The J gene is TRBJ1-5, the V gene TRBV10-1, with a possible D match to TRBD1 (6 bases). This CDR3 has 20 residues. The V end lost 3 bases, the J end lost 8 bases, and 32 bases lay between the germline ends. The germline gives CDR1 WNHNN, CDR2 SYGVQD (reference sequence). CDR3 region: CASSESRTGPDRTPWEPQHF. The CDR3 DNA is TGCGCCAGCAGTGAATCCAGAACGGGTCCGGACAGAACCCCCTGGGAGCCCCAGCATTTT.

This chain connects TRBV7-2 to TRBJ2-1; D unresolved. Trimming left V 1 base short and J 9 bases short, with 7 bases between. The CDR3 spans 12 residues. The germline gives CDR1 SGHTA, CDR2 FQGNSA. The CDR3 DNA sequence: TGTGCCAGCAGCTTAGGGGTGAGTGAGCAGTTCTTC. It encodes CASSLGVSEQFF.

This clonotype has a handful of counts. The chain employs TRBV5-1 and TRBJ2-5, with 9 bases lining up with TRBD2. The ends lost 4 bases at V and 4 bases at J; junction bases unmatched: 5. This CDR3 comprises 14 residues. Germline V gives CDR1 SGHRS, CDR2 YFSETQ. The CDR3 sequence is CASSPKLAGETQYF. The CDR3, as DNA: TGCGCCAGCAGCCCGAAACTAGCGGGAGAGACCCAGTACTTC.

This clonotype was detected only a few times. The chain combines TRBV7-2 with TRBJ2-1, with TRBD2 as a possible D gene (6 bases). The V end was cut by 5 bases, the J end by 9 bases, with 11 bases between. CDR1 is SGHTA, CDR2 FQGNSA, per germline. This CDR3 has 12 amino acids. The CDR3 loop is CASSRSSGEQFF. The CDR3 region has the DNA TGTGCCAGCAGCCGAAGTAGCGGTGAGCAGTTCTTC.

The V gene is TRBV4-1, the J gene TRBJ2-7; D is perhaps TRBD1 or TRBD2 (5 bases each). The V end lost 2 bases, the J end lost 4 bases, and 15 bases lay between the germline ends. Germline V gives CDR1 MGHRA, CDR2 YSYEKL. This CDR3 contains 15 residues. The CDR3 loop is CASSQQPLEGYEQYV. As DNA, the CDR3 is TGCGCCAGCAGCCAACAACCTCTAGAGGGGTACGAGCAGTACGTC.

The chain joins TRBV18 to TRBJ2-1; 7 bases map to TRBD2. CDR3 length: 15 residues. Germline V gives CDR1 KGHSH, CDR2 LQKENI. The trim removed 1 base at V and 3 bases at J, leaving 3 bases unmatched. The DNA for the CDR3 is TGTGCCAGCTCACCACGGGGGGACTACTACAATGAGCAGTTCTTC. Encoded protein: CASSPRGDYYNEQFF.

This clonotype came up a few times. The chain couples TRBV9 to TRBJ1-2; D uncertain. CDR3 length: 12 residues. Germline CDR1 and CDR2: SGDLS and YYNGEE. Trimming shortened V by 3 bases and J by 5 bases, and 8 bases separated the two germline ends. The CDR3 sequence is CASSDKEYGYTF. CDR3 sequence (DNA): TGTGCCAGCAGCGACAAGGAGTATGGCTACACCTTC.

This clonotype was observed many times. CDR3 loop: CASSIGQDTGELFF. CDR3 coding DNA: TGTGCCAGCAGTATTGGACAGGACACCGGGGAGCTGTTTTTT. This chain joins TRBV6-2 or TRBV6-3 and TRBJ2-2; TRBD1 aligns across 7 bases. Germline V lookup: CDR1 MNHEY, CDR2 SVGEGT. The length of the CDR3 is 14 residues. Germline trimming cut 5 bases from V and 3 bases from J; bases unmatched to any gene: 3.

This clonotype was counted between two and nine times. The chain employs TRBV20-1 and TRBJ1-1, with TRBD1 identical over 8 bases. The CDR3 length is 17 residues. The germline CDR1 and CDR2 sequences are DFQATT and SNEGSKA (reference sequence). The trim removed 1 base at V and 0 bases at J, leaving 10 bases unmatched. CDR3 residues: CSARGPRTGYMNTEAFF. CDR3 nucleotide sequence: TGCAGTGCTAGAGGCCCCCGGACAGGGTACATGAACACTGAAGCTTTCTTT.

This clonotype has just a few counts. V usage is TRBV6-2 or TRBV6-3 and J usage is TRBJ2-5, with D hard to call. Trimming shortened V by 3 bases and J by 2 bases, and 7 bases separated the two germline ends. This CDR3 is 13 amino acids long. CDR1 is MNHEY and CDR2 is SVGEGT in the germline V gene. The CDR3 DNA is TGTGCCAGCAGTTATGGGCTGCAAGAGACCCAGTACTTC. Translated: CASSYGLQETQYF.

The sample holds a few counts of this clonotype. One end of the junction fails to match germline, which may point to a read error. The chain employs TRBV7-7 and TRBJ2-5; maybe TRBD2 (6 bases). The CDR3 loop spans 14 amino acids. The germline V gene encodes CDR1 SSHAT and CDR2 FNYEAQ (reference sequence). DNA of the CDR3: TGTGCTAGCAGCTCGGGGGTAGGGCTGCAGACCCAGTACTTC. The encoded protein is CASSSGVGLQTQYF.

The V gene is TRBV12-3 or TRBV12-4, the J gene TRBJ2-3; D uncertain. The CDR3 has 12 amino acids. The V gene lost 6 bases and the J gene lost 2 bases, with 6 bases spanning the gap. Written as DNA, the CDR3 is TGTGCCAGCAGCCGGCTCACAGATACGCAGTATTTT. The encoded protein is CASSRLTDTQYF.